A selection of T cell receptor beta chains follows, all from one sample in a study of T cell changes during pregnancy in multiple sclerosis. TCRdb keeps only in-frame clones here, not all; method: immunoSEQ multiplex PCR. The sample shows approximately 100,000 clones, roughly 92% of them seen only once. This specimen was peripheral blood, taken in the second trimester of pregnancy. These receptors were collected from a female donor with multiple sclerosis, enrolled in a pregnancy study. The CDR3 runs from the conserved cysteine through the conserved F or W. Fields, in order: V gene, D gene, clone size, J gene, CDR3 protein, CDR3 DNA. A D gene is named only where the DNA matches it firmly. Clone size appears in some rows only: once, few, many, or a class for an expanded clone.

TRBV5-4	NA	NA	TRBJ1-5	CASSPCSQPQHF	TGTGCCAGCAGCCCTTGTTCTCAGCCCCAGCATTTT
TRBV19	TRBD1	NA	TRBJ1-2	CASSIALDRVHGYTF	TGTGCCAGTAGTATAGCCCTGGACAGGGTCCATGGCTACACCTTC
TRBV28	TRBD2	NA	TRBJ2-7	CASNIYSGRGSYEQYF	TGTGCCAGCAATATCTATAGCGGGAGGGGCTCCTACGAGCAGTACTTC
TRBV18	NA	NA	TRBJ2-2	CASSRIRVNGELFF	TGTGCCAGCTCACGGATCAGGGTTAACGGGGAGCTGTTTTTT
TRBV4-1	NA	NA	TRBJ2-1	CASSQLQVAYDRYNEQFF	TGCGCCAGCAGCCAACTGCAAGTAGCGTACGACCGCTACAATGAGCAGTTCTTC
TRBV6-1	TRBD1	NA	TRBJ2-5	CASSRQGSLETQYF	TGTGCCAGCAGCCGACAGGGGTCTTTGGAGACCCAGTACTTC
TRBV7-2	TRBD2	NA	TRBJ2-3	CASSRSGANTDTQYF	TGTGCCAGCAGCCGGAGCGGGGCTAACACAGATACGCAGTATTTT
TRBV2	NA	NA	TRBJ2-1	CASSEIGRVQFF	TGTGCCAGCAGTGAAATAGGGCGGGTGCAGTTCTTC
TRBV7-8	NA	NA	TRBJ1-1	CASSLGEGGAFF	TGTGCCAGCAGCTTAGGGGAGGGGGGAGCTTTCTTT
TRBV30	NA	few	TRBJ1-1	CAWRVGQFGTEAFF	TGTGCCTGGAGGGTCGGACAGTTCGGCACTGAAGCTTTCTTT
TRBV6-6	NA	NA	TRBJ2-7	CASSFRGEGEQYF	TGTGCCAGCAGTTTTAGGGGTGAAGGCGAGCAGTACTTC
TRBV6-1	TRBD2	NA	TRBJ2-7	CASRPGGTYEQYF	TGTGCCAGCAGGCCGGGAGGGACCTACGAGCAGTACTTC
TRBV5-6	NA	NA	TRBJ2-5	CASSERGRETQYF	TGTGCCAGCAGCGAAAGGGGTAGGGAGACCCAGTACTTC
TRBV2	NA	NA	TRBJ1-1	CASSALGAPMNTEAFF	TGTGCCAGCAGTGCGTTGGGGGCGCCTATGAACACTGAAGCTTTCTTT
TRBV6-6	NA	NA	TRBJ2-1	CASSYRSGGNNEQFF	TGTGCCAGCAGTTACCGGTCAGGGGGGAACAATGAGCAGTTCTTC
TRBV28	TRBD1	NA	TRBJ2-5	CASTLDRGEETQYF	TGTGCCAGCACCCTGGACAGGGGGGAAGAGACCCAGTACTTC
TRBV4-1	NA	NA	TRBJ1-5	CASSQGWGGSNQPQHF	TGCGCCAGCAGCCAAGGGTGGGGGGGAAGCAATCAGCCCCAGCATTTT
TRBV6-1	NA	NA	TRBJ1-3	CASSEFSVGNTIYF	TGTGCCAGCAGTGAATTTTCGGTAGGAAACACCATATATTTT
TRBV6-5	TRBD1	many	TRBJ1-1	CASSWTGNTEAFF	TGTGCCAGCAGCTGGACAGGAAACACTGAAGCTTTCTTT
TRBV7-9	NA	few	TRBJ1-1	CASSFVRDIWGTEAFF	TGTGCCAGCAGCTTTGTTAGGGACATTTGGGGAACTGAAGCTTTCTTT
TRBV6-1	NA	NA	TRBJ1-2	CASSESRLPSGYTF	TGTGCCAGCAGTGAATCGCGACTTCCCTCTGGCTACACCTTC
TRBV27	NA	NA	TRBJ2-5	CASSWARQETQYF	TGTGCCAGCAGTTGGGCTCGGCAAGAGACCCAGTACTTC
TRBV10-3	TRBD1	NA	TRBJ2-2	CATTDRGRNTGELFF	TGTGCCACAACGGACAGGGGGCGGAACACCGGGGAGCTGTTTTTT
TRBV5-1	TRBD2	NA	TRBJ2-1	CASSLRTSGDEQFF	TGCGCCAGCAGCTTGAGGACTAGCGGGGATGAGCAGTTCTTC
TRBV28	NA	NA	TRBJ2-1	CASSNFRDKKYNEQFF	TGTGCCAGCAGTAATTTCCGGGACAAAAAGTACAATGAGCAGTTCTTC
TRBV6-4	TRBD2	NA	TRBJ2-2	CASRGTSGRMYTGELFF	TGTGCCAGCAGAGGGACTAGCGGGAGAATGTACACCGGGGAGCTGTTTTTT
TRBV19	TRBD2	NA	TRBJ2-1	CASSITGTSGPEQFF	TGTGCCAGTAGTATAACCGGGACTAGCGGACCGGAGCAGTTCTTC
TRBV30	NA	NA	TRBJ1-6	CAWREAGLYNSPLHF	TGTGCCTGGAGGGAAGCGGGCCTCTATAATTCACCCCTCCACTTT
TRBV28	NA	NA	TRBJ1-2	CASSSVGEGYYGYTF	TGTGCCAGCAGTTCCGTGGGGGAGGGGTACTATGGCTACACCTTC
TRBV4-1	TRBD2	NA	TRBJ2-7	CASSQSTAGGVYEQYF	TGCGCCAGCAGCCAAAGTACCGCGGGAGGGGTATACGAGCAGTACTTC
TRBV2	NA	NA	TRBJ1-2	CASREGSYGYTF	TGTGCCAGCAGAGAGGGCAGCTATGGCTACACCTTC
TRBV5-1	NA	NA	TRBJ2-3	CASSFSIIYTDTQYF	TGCGCCAGCAGCTTTTCTATAATATACACAGATACGCAGTATTTT
TRBV13	NA	NA	TRBJ2-7	CASSLGLLGTDEQYF	TGTGCCAGCAGCTTAGGACTTCTCGGTACTGACGAGCAGTACTTC
TRBV7-8	NA	NA	TRBJ1-5	CASSPSTYRDNQPQHF	TGTGCCAGCAGCCCCTCTACCTACAGGGACAATCAGCCCCAGCATTTT
TRBV10-1	NA	NA	TRBJ1-3	CALPSSGNTIYF	TGCGCCCTACCCTCCTCTGGAAACACCATATATTTT
TRBV9	TRBD1	NA	TRBJ1-4	CASSVGTGHNEKLFF	TGTGCCAGCAGCGTAGGGACAGGTCATAATGAAAAACTGTTTTTT
TRBV6-1	NA	NA	TRBJ1-5	CASSEGLINQPQHF	TGTGCCAGCAGTGAAGGGCTGATCAATCAGCCCCAGCATTTT
TRBV13	TRBD1	NA	TRBJ1-1	CASSLGEGQGGTEAFF	TGTGCCAGCAGCTTAGGTGAGGGACAGGGGGGTACTGAAGCTTTCTTT
TRBV5-4	TRBD2	NA	TRBJ2-7	CASSLGLAGGLDEQYF	TGTGCCAGCAGCTTAGGTCTCGCGGGAGGCCTGGACGAGCAGTACTTC
TRBV12-5	NA	NA	TRBJ1-1	CASGSGIGTEAFF	TGTGCTAGTGGTTCAGGGATCGGCACTGAAGCTTTCTTT
TRBV2	NA	few	TRBJ1-6	CASRQGGDYSPLHF	TGTGCCAGCAGGCAAGGGGGGGATTATTCACCCCTCCACTTT